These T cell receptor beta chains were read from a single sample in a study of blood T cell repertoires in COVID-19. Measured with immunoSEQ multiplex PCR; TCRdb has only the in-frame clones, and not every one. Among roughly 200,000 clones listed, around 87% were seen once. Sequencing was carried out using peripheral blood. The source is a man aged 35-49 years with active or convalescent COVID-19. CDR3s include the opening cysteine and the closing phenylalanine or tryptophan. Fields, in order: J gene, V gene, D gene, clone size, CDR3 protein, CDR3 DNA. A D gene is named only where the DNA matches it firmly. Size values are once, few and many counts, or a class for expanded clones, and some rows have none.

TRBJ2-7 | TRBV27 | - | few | CASSFLYEQYF | TGTGCCAGCAGCTTTTTGTACGAGCAGTACTTC
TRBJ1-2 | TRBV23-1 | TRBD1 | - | CASSPWDRGQRANYGYTF | TGCGCCAGCAGTCCCTGGGACAGGGGGCAAAGAGCTAACTATGGCTACACCTTC
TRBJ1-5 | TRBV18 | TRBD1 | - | CASSPTPGQEMPQPQHF | TGTGCCAGCTCTCCTACACCGGGACAGGAAATGCCTCAGCCCCAGCATTTT
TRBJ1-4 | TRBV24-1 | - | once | CATSEKTGSDEKLFF | TGTGCCACCAGTGAAAAGACAGGTTCGGATGAAAAACTGTTTTTT
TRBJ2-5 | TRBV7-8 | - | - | CASSLARGFGTQYF | TGTGCCAGCAGCTTAGCTCGAGGGTTCGGGACCCAGTACTTC
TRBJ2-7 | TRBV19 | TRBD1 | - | CASSIGDRWGEQYF | TGTGCCAGTAGTATAGGGGACAGGTGGGGCGAGCAGTACTTC
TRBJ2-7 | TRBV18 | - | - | CASSPSTVLSSYEQYF | TGTGCCAGCTCACCTTCGACAGTCTTGAGCTCCTACGAGCAGTACTTC
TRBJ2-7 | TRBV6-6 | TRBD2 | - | CASRDLAGSSYEQYF | TGTGCCAGCAGGGACCTAGCGGGGAGCTCCTACGAGCAGTACTTC
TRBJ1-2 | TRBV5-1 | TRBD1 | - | CASSLQGGDGYTF | TGCGCCAGCAGCTTGCAGGGGGGAGATGGCTACACCTTC
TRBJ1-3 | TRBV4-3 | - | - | CASSQNQAPSGNTIYF | TGCGCCAGCAGCCAAAATCAGGCCCCCTCTGGAAACACCATATATTTT
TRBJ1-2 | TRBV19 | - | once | CASTTGFLGYTF | TGTGCCAGTACCACAGGGTTCTTGGGCTACACCTTC
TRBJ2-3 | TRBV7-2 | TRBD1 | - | CASKPTGPTDTQYF | TGTGCCAGCAAACCGACAGGGCCCACAGATACACAGTATTTT
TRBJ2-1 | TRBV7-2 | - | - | CASSTRGSRDEQFF | TGTGCCAGCAGTACACGCGGGTCCCGGGATGAGCAGTTCTTC
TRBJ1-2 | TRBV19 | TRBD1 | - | CASSTGTGVNYGYTF | TGTGCCAGTAGTACCGGGACAGGGGTAAACTATGGCTACACCTTC
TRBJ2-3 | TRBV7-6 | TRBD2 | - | CASSLAGGMTDTQYF | TGTGCCAGCAGCTTAGCGGGGGGGATGACAGATACGCAGTATTTT
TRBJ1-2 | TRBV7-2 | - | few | CASSLAPVYGYTF | TGTGCCAGCAGCTTAGCTCCGGTCTATGGCTACACCTTC
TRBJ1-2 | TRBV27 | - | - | CASSLTGRGHYGYTF | TGTGCCAGCAGTTTAACCGGCAGGGGTCACTATGGCTACACCTTC
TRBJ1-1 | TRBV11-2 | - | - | CASIRSSTGITEAFF | TGTGCCAGCATTAGGTCCTCCACGGGGATCACTGAAGCTTTCTTT
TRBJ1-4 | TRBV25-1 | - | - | CASTFREKLFF | TGTGCCAGTACTTTCCGGGAAAAACTGTTTTTT
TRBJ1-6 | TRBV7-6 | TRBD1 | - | CASSLFTGTGSNSPLHF | TGTGCCAGCAGCTTATTTACCGGGACAGGGAGTAATTCACCCCTCCACTTT
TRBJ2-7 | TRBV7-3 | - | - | CASSLFLGDEQYF | TGTGCCAGCAGCTTGTTCTTAGGGGACGAGCAGTACTTC
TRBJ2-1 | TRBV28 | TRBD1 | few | CASSSPRDRENNEQFF | TGTGCCAGCAGCTCCCCCCGGGACAGGGAGAACAATGAGCAGTTCTTC
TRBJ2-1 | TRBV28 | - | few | CASHKRVGDNEQFF | TGTGCCAGCCATAAACGGGTAGGGGACAATGAGCAGTTCTTC
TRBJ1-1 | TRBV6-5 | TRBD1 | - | CASSYGGRGLTEAFF | TGTGCCAGCAGTTACGGGGGCAGGGGGCTGACTGAAGCTTTCTTT
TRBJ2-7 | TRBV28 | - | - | CASSPDYEQYF | TGTGCCAGCAGTCCAGACTACGAGCAGTACTTC
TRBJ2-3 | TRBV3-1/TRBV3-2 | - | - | CASSPSTVTDTQYF | TGTGCCAGCAGCCCCTCGACAGTCACAGATACGCAGTATTTT
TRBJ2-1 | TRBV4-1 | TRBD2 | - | CASSQDLLAGGFNEQFF | TGCGCCAGCAGCCAAGACCTTCTAGCGGGGGGCTTCAATGAGCAGTTCTTC
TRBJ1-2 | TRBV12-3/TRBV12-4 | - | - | CASSLTVNYGYTF | TGTGCCAGCAGTTTAACGGTTAACTATGGCTACACCTTC
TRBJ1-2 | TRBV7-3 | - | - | CASGNPGDYGYTF | TGTGCCAGCGGCAATCCGGGGGACTATGGCTACACCTTC
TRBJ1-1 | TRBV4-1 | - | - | CASRGVNTEAFF | TGCGCCAGCAGGGGAGTTAACACTGAAGCTTTCTTT
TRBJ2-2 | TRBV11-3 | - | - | CASSAAGSNTGELFF | TGTGCCAGCAGCGCAGCCGGGTCAAACACCGGGGAGCTGTTTTTT
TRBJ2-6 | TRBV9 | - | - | CASSARGSGANVLTF | TGTGCCAGCAGCGCTCGGGGCTCTGGGGCCAACGTCCTGACTTTC
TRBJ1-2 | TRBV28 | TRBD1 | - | CASSLRTGSGYTF | TGTGCCAGCAGTTTGCGGACAGGGTCAGGCTACACCTTC
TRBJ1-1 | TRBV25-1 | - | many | CASSEMGRETEAFF | TGTGCCAGCAGTGAAATGGGAAGGGAGACTGAAGCTTTCTTT